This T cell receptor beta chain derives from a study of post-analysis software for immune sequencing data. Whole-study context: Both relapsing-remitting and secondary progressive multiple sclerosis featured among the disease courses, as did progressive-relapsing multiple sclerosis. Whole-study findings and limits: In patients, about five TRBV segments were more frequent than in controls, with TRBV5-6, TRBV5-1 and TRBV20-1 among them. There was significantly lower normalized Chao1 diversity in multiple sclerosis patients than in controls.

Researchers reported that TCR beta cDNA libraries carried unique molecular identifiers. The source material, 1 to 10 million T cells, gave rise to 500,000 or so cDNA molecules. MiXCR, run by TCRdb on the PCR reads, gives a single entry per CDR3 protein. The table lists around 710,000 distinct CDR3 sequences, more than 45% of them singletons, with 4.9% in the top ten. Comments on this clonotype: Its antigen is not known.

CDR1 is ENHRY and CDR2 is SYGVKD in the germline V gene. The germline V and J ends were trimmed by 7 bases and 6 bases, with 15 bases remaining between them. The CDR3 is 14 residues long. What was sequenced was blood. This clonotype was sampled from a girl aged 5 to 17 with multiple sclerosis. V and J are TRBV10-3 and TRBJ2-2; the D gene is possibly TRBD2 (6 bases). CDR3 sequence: CAINDGSLAGELFF. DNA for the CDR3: TGTGCCATCAACGACGGGAGTTTGGCCGGGGAGCTGTTTTTT.